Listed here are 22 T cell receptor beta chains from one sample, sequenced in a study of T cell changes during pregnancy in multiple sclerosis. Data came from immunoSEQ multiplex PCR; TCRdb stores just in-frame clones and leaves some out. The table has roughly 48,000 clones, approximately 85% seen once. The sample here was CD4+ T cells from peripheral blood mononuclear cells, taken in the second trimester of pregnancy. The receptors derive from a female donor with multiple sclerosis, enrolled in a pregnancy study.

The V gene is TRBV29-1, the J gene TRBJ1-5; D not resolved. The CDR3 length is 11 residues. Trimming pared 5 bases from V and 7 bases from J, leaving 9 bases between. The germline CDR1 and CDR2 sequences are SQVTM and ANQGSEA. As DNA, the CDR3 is TGCAGCGTTTCTCACACCCAGCCCCAGCATTTT. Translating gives CSVSHTQPQHF. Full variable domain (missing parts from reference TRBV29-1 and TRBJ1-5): SAVISQKPSRDICQRGTSLTIQCQVDSQVTMMFWYRQQPGQSLTLIATANQGSEATYESGFVIDKFPISRPNLTFSTLTVSNMSPEDSSIYLCSVSHTQPQHFGDGTRLSIL.

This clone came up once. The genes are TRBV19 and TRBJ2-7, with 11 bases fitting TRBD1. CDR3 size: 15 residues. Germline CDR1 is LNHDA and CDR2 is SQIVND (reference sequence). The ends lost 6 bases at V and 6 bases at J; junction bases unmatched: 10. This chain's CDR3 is CASREEGQGGAEQYF. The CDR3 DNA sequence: TGTGCCAGTAGGGAAGAGGGACAGGGGGGCGCCGAGCAGTACTTC. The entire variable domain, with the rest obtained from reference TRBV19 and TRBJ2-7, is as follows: DGGITQSPKYLFRKEGQNVTLSCEQNLNHDAMYWYRQDPGQGLRLIYYSQIVNDFQKGDIAEGYSVSREKKESFPLTVTSAQKNPTAFYLCASREEGQGGAEQYFGPGTRLTVT.

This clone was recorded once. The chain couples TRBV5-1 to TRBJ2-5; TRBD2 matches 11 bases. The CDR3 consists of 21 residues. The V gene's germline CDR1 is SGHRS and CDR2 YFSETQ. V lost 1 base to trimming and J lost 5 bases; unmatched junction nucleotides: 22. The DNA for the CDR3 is TGCGCCAGCAGCTTGAGCATGAAGAATAGCGGGAGGGCCGGTCTCTTGGAGACCCAGTACTTC. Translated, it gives CASSLSMKNSGRAGLLETQYF.

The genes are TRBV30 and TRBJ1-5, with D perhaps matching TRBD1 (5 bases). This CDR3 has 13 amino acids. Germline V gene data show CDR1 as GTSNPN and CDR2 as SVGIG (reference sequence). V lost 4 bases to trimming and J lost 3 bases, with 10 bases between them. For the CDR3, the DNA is TGTGCCTGGAATCAGGGCGACAATCAGCCCCAGCATTTT. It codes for CAWNQGDNQPQHF.

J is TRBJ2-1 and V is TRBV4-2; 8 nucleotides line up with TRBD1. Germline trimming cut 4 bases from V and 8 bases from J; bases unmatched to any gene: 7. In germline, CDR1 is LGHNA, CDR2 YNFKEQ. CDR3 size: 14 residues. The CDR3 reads CASSPPDRADEQFF. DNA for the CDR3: TGTGCCAGCAGCCCCCCGGACAGGGCCGATGAGCAGTTCTTC.

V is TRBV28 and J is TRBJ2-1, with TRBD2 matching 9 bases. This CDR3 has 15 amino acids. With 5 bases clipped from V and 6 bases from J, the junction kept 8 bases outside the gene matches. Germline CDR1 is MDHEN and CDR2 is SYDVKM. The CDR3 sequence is CASSALAGVGNEQFF. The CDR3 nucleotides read TGTGCCAGCAGTGCTTTAGCGGGAGTCGGCAATGAGCAGTTCTTC.

The chain's CDR3 is CASSPAGSSYEQYF. The CDR3 nucleotides read TGTGCCAGCTCACCCGCGGGGAGCTCCTACGAGCAGTACTTC. The chain couples TRBV18 to TRBJ2-7, with D possibly TRBD2 on 6 matching bases. V lost 3 bases, J lost 0 bases, and 9 bases lay in between. The CDR3 runs 14 residues. Germline V gives CDR1 KGHSH, CDR2 LQKENI.

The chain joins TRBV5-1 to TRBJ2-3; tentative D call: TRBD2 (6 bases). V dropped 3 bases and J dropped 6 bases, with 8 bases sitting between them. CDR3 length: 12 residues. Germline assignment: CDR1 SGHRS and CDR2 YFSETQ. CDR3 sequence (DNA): TGCGCCAGCAGCTCTCGGGGGGATACGCAGTATTTT. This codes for CASSSRGDTQYF.

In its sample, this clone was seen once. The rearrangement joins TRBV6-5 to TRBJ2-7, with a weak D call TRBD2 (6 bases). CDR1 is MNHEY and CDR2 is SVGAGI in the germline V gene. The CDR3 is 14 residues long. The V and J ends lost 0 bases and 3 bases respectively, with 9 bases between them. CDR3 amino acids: CASSYSAGNYEQYF. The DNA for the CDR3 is TGTGCCAGCAGTTACTCCGCGGGAAACTACGAGCAGTACTTC.

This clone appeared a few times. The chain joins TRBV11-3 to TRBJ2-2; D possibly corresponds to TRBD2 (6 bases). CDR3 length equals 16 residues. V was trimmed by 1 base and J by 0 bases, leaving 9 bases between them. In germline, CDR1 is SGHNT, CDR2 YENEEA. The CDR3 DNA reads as TGTGCCAGCAGCTTAGGAGGAGGGCCGAACACCGGGGAGCTGTTTTTT. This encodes CASSLGGGPNTGELFF. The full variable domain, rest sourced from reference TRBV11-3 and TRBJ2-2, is EAGVVQSPRYKIIEKKQPVAFWCNPISGHNTLYWYLQNLGQGPELLIRYENEEAVDDSQLPKDRFSAERLKGVDSTLKIQPAELGDSAVYLCASSLGGGPNTGELFFGEGSRLTVL.

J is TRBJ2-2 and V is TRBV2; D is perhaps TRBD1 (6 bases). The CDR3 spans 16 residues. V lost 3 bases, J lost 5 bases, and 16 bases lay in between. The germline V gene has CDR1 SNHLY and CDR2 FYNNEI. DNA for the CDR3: TGTGCCAGCAGTGAGCACGGCCCGAGGGGGACCGGGGAGCTGTTTTTT. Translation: CASSEHGPRGTGELFF.

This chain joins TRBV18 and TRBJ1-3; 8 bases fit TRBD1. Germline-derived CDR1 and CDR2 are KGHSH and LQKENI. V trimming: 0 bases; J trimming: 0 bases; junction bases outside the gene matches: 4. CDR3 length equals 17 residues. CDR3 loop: CASSPPTGATSGNTIYF. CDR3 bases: TGTGCCAGCTCACCACCGACAGGGGCGACCTCTGGAAACACCATATATTTT. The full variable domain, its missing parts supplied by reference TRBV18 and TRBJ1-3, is NAGVMQNPRHLVRRRGQEARLRCSPMKGHSHVYWYRQLPEEGLKFMVYLQKENIIDESGMPKERFSAEFPKEGPSILRIQQVVRGDSAAYFCASSPPTGATSGNTIYFGEGSWLTVV.

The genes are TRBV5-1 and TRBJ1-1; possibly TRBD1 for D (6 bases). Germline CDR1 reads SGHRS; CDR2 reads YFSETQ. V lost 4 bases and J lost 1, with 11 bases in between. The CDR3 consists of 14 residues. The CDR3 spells CASSAGTPNTEAFF. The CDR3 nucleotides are TGCGCCAGCAGCGCCGGGACACCGAACACTGAAGCTTTCTTT.

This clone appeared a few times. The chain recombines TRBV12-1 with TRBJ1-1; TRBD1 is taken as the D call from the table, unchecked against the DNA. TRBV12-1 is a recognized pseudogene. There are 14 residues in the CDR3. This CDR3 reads CASSYDRENTEAFF. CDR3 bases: TGTGCCAGCAGCTACGACAGGGAGAACACTGAAGCTTTCTTT.

The CDR3 nucleotides read TGTGCCATCAGTGAGTCCCTTGGGGCAGGAAACACTGAAGCTTTCTTT. Protein: CAISESLGAGNTEAFF. This sequence joins TRBV10-3 and TRBJ1-1; D perhaps matches TRBD1 (5 bases). CDR1 and CDR2 from the germline V gene are ENHRY and SYGVKD. The CDR3 length is 16 residues. The V gene lost 0 bases and the J gene lost 2 bases, with 13 bases spanning the gap.

The DNA of the CDR3 is TGTGCCAGCAGTAAGAGCGGGGGCCCGGGTACCCAGTACTTC. Protein product: CASSKSGGPGTQYF. The J gene is TRBJ2-5, the V gene TRBV27, with TRBD2 matching 8 bases. Germline CDR1 MNHEY, CDR2 SMNVEV (reference sequence). Unmatched junction bases numbered 10, after V lost 5 bases and J lost 8 bases. The CDR3 runs 14 residues.

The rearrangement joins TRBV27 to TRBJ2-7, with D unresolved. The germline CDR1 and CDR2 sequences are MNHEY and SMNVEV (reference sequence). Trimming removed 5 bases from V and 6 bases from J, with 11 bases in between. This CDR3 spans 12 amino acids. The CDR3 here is CASSPLGGEQYF. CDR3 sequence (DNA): TGTGCCAGCAGTCCCTTAGGCGGCGAGCAGTACTTC.

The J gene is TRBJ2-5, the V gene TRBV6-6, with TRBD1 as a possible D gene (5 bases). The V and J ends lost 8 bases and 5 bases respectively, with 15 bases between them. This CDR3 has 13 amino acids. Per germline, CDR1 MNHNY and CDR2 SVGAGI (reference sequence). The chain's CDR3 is CASDLLGAETQYF. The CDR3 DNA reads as TGTGCCAGCGACCTCCTAGGGGCCGAGACCCAGTACTTC.

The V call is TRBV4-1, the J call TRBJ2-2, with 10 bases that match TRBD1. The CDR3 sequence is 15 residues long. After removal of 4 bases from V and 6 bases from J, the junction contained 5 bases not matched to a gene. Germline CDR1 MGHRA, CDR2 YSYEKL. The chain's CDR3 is CASSPGTGVAGELFF. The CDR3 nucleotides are TGCGCCAGCAGCCCCGGGACAGGGGTGGCCGGGGAGCTGTTTTTT.

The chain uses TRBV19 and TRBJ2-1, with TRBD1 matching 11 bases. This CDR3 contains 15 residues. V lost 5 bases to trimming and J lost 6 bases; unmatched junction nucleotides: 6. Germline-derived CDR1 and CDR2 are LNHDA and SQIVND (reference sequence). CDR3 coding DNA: TGTGCCAGTAGTTCAACCGGGACAGGGGGCAATGAGCAGTTCTTC. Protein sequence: CASSSTGTGGNEQFF. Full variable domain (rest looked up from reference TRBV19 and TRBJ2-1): DGGITQSPKYLFRKEGQNVTLSCEQNLNHDAMYWYRQDPGQGLRLIYYSQIVNDFQKGDIAEGYSVSREKKESFPLTVTSAQKNPTAFYLCASSSTGTGGNEQFFGPGTRLTVL.

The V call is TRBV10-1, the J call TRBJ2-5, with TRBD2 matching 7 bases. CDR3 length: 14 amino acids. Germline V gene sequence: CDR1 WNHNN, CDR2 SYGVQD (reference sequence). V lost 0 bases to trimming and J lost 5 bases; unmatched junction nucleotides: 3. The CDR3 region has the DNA TGCGCCAGCAGTGAGTCAAGGCGGGAGGAGACCCAGTACTTC. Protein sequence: CASSESRREETQYF.

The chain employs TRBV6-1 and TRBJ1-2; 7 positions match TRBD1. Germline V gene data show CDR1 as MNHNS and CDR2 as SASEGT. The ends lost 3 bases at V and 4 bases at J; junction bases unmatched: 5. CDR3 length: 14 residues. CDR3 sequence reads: CASSDRDSSYGYTF. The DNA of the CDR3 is TGTGCCAGCAGTGACAGGGACAGCAGCTATGGCTACACCTTC.